This T cell receptor beta chain stems from a study of early T cells in non-severe SARS-CoV-2 infection. Trimming removed 2 bases from V and 6 bases from J, with 11 bases in between. Germline CDR1 ENHRY, CDR2 SYGVKD. This CDR3 spans 15 amino acids. TCRdb reprocessed the 5' RACE reads with MiXCR, giving one entry per CDR3 protein. Of under 70,000 distinct CDR3 sequences detected, 5.9% appear once; the ten largest clones hold 3% to 4%. This clonotype was seen a few times. This sequence joins TRBV10-3 and TRBJ1-6; D unclear. The clonotype was recovered from an adult who was a healthcare worker with PCR-confirmed SARS-CoV-2 infection or an uninfected control (not recorded which). The sample was whole blood, taken at baseline. The CDR3 DNA follows: TGTGCCATCAGTGAGGTGCCCCAGCCTAATTCACCCCTCCACTTT. Its protein product is CAISEVPQPNSPLHF.